This T cell receptor beta chain derives from a study of T-cell memory formation after mild COVID-19 (dated by TCRdb to the early 2020s). Regarding the complete study: Most TCR sequence clusters were specific to one of the two donors. T-cell clones expanding and contracting after mild COVID-19 in a couple of donors were tracked by longitudinal TCRalpha and TCRbeta repertoire sequencing. Two young, previously healthy adult volunteers made up the cohort, one male and one female.

Note on this clonotype: What antigen it recognizes has not been identified. One base away there is no much larger clone; base qualities are not given.

PBMCs were isolated by Ficoll-Paque density gradient centrifugation. The sequencer was an Illumina NovaSeq 6000. TCRalpha and TCRbeta cDNA libraries were constructed by 5'RACE with constant-segment primers, with sample barcodes and unique molecular identifiers being introduced. Trizol reagent was used to extract RNA from every sample. Library amplification was performed in two PCR steps, and a second sample barcode and Illumina TruSeq adapters were introduced in the second step. Sequencing of the libraries was done on an Illumina NovaSeq, producing 2 x 150 bp paired-end reads. In the authors' own workflow: Reads were demultiplexed and collapsed into UMI-guided consensus sequences with migec v1.2.7. Using mixcr v2.1.11, UMI consensuses were aligned to TRA and TRB V and J templates and then assembled into clonotypes. Clonotypes were classified as expanded or contracted when called significant by both edgeR and NoisET, with noise models trained on biological replicates. edgeR calls used a false discovery rate-adjusted p below 0.01 and a log2 fold-change threshold of 1. As an exploratory analysis of dynamics, PCA with hierarchical clustering was applied to max-normalized trajectories of the 1000 most abundant clonotypes. Each responding clone was given a CD4 or CD8 phenotype based on the CD4+ and CD8+ repertoires, which had been sequenced separately. Starting from the raw public reads, TCRdb applied fastp trimming at Q25, assembled clones with MiXCR and retained in-frame beta chains. Each entry is one CDR3 protein sequence, shown with its most common DNA and genes. The authors' filters were not applied to this entry. This sample holds some 330,000 distinct CDR3 sequences; over 20% were observed only once. 12% of the sample rests with the top ten.

What the study reported, not specific to this receptor: Contracting CD4+ clones turned up mainly in the CM and EM memory subsets, whereas EMRA was where CD8+ clones were enriched. Some responding clones were detected in pre-infection memory, suggesting pre-existing cross-reactive memory T cells joined the SARS-CoV-2 response. Clones that contracted from day 15 to 85 showed balanced CD4/CD8 phenotypes, whereas a second wave of clones that expanded from day 15 to 37 leaned towards CD4+. SARS-CoV-2 specificity of the second-wave clones peaking on day 37 was not confirmed. Only two mild cases were covered by the study, and larger cohorts that include severe cases with pre-infection samples were considered necessary.

Compared with germline, V lacks 5 bases and J lacks 10 bases; bases without a gene match: 13. CDR1 and CDR2, per the germline V gene, are SGHTA and FQGNSA. The CDR3 covers 15 residues, taking in both the cysteine and the phenylalanine. Only CDR3 DNA is held: 45 bases, read in frame from base 1. The sequence joins TRBV7-2 to TRBJ2-3; TRBD2 lines up with 9 middle nucleotides. The specimen sequenced was PBMCs or a T cell subset sorted from them (not recorded which). The sequence was obtained from an adult woman who had mild COVID-19 (a few samples of this study predate the infection). The sample titles of this study are shuffled in the database, so cell type and time point are left out; the donor was told from shared clones. At the DNA level, the sequence is TGTGCCAGCAGCCCCCCGGGACTAGCAAGGAGTGCGCAGTATTTT. Its translation reads: CASSPPGLARSAQYF.